A selection of T cell receptor beta chains follows, all from one sample in a study of blood T cells in healthy people across ages. MiXCR, run by TCRdb on the 5' RACE reads, gives a single entry per CDR3 protein. The data hold about 1.8 million distinct CDR3 sequences, with less than 50% observed a single time. Sequencing used blood. The receptor set was obtained from a woman aged 40 to 50 in good health. Both conserved end residues are part of each CDR3. A D gene is named only where the DNA matches it firmly. Only some rows state a clone size, as once, few, many or a class for expanded clones.

j_gene | v_gene | abundance | d_gene | CDR3nt | CDR3aa
TRBJ2-7 | TRBV28 | few | TRBD1 | TGTGCCAGCAGAGGACAGGGCCTTTCAACATCCTTTAGCTCCTACGAGCAGTACTTC | CASRGQGLSTSFSSYEQYF
TRBJ2-7 | TRBV2 | NA | NA | TGTGCCAGCAGTGAAGCGCGAAGGGTGTCCTACGAGCAGTACTTC | CASSEARRVSYEQYF
TRBJ2-5 | TRBV7-6 | few | TRBD2 | TGTGCCAGCAGCTTAGGACTAGCGGGGCGCGAAGAGACCCAGTACTTC | CASSLGLAGREETQYF
TRBJ1-5 | TRBV11-1 | NA | NA | TGTGCCAGCAGCCTTGGACCGGATAGCAATCAGCCCCAGCATTTT | CASSLGPDSNQPQHF
TRBJ2-7 | TRBV7-2 | NA | NA | TGTGCCAGCAGCTTAGATTCCGGGGCCGGCTCCTACGAGCAGTACTTC | CASSLDSGAGSYEQYF
TRBJ2-3 | TRBV9 | few | NA | TGTGCCAGCTCACCACGGACAGCCACAGATACGCAGTATTTT | CASSPRTATDTQYF
TRBJ2-5 | TRBV7-2 | NA | NA | TGTGCCAGCAGCCTTTCGGGACTTTCTCAAGAGACCCAGTACTTC | CASSLSGLSQETQYF
TRBJ2-7 | TRBV5-5 | NA | NA | TGTGCCAGCAGATCTCCGGGACACAACTACGAGCAGTACTTC | CASRSPGHNYEQYF
TRBJ2-1 | TRBV5-1 | NA | NA | TGCGCCAGCAGCTTGGGACAATTGAACAATGAGCAGTTCTTC | CASSLGQLNNEQFF
TRBJ2-1 | TRBV6-6 | NA | NA | TGTGCCAGCAGACTTATAGGAGATGAGCAGTTCTTC | CASRLIGDEQFF
TRBJ2-7 | TRBV7-8 | NA | TRBD2 | TGTGCCAGCAGCTATCTAGCGGGGGGGGACAATGAGCAGTACTTC | CASSYLAGGDNEQYF
TRBJ2-4 | TRBV20-1 | NA | TRBD1 | TGCAGTGCTAGGCCTTCGACAGGGGGCTTCTACAAGCAGTACTTC | CSARPSTGGFYKQYF
TRBJ2-3 | TRBV11-2 | NA | TRBD2 | TGTGCCAGCAGCTTAGGGGTTAGCGGGGGATGGGATACGCAGTATTTT | CASSLGVSGGWDTQYF
TRBJ2-6 | TRBV6-2/TRBV6-3 | NA | TRBD1 | TGTGCCACAGGGACAGGAATAGGGGTTAGACGGTTCGTTGGGGCCAACGTCCTGACTTTC | CATGTGIGVRRFVGANVLTF
TRBJ2-1 | TRBV12-3/TRBV12-4 | NA | TRBD1 | TGTGCCAGCAGTCTTGACAGGGCTCCTACCAATGAGCAGTTCTTC | CASSLDRAPTNEQFF
TRBJ2-3 | TRBV7-9 | NA | TRBD2 | TGTGCCAGCAGCCAGTTGTCCGTAGCGGGAGGCACAGATACGCAGTATTTT | CASSQLSVAGGTDTQYF
TRBJ2-5 | TRBV20-1 | NA | NA | TGCAGTGCTAGAGATCGTGGGACCTCCAATGAGCAGTACTTC | CSARDRGTSNEQYF
TRBJ2-6 | TRBV6-5 | NA | TRBD1 | TGTGCCAGCAGTTACTCGACAGGGTTCCTCTCTGGGGCCAACGTCCTGACTTTC | CASSYSTGFLSGANVLTF
TRBJ2-2 | TRBV7-8 | NA | TRBD2 | TGTGCCAGCAGCCCCCGACTAGCGGGGGCCCCCCTGAGGGCCGGGGAGCTGTTTTTT | CASSPRLAGAPLRAGELFF
TRBJ1-1 | TRBV4-1 | NA | NA | TGCGCCAGCAGCCAAAACTTGGGGGCTGAAGCTTTCTTT | CASSQNLGAEAFF
TRBJ2-4 | TRBV7-2 | NA | TRBD1 | TGTGCCCGCAGCTCGACATGGACAGGGCGGTCAAACATTCGGTACTTC | CARSSTWTGRSNIRYF
TRBJ2-1 | TRBV7-9 | NA | TRBD2 | TGTGCCAGCAGCCCCAAACTAGCGGGGTATTACAATGAGCAGTTCTTC | CASSPKLAGYYNEQFF
TRBJ1-2 | TRBV27 | NA | NA | TGTGCCAGCAGTTTGACCTGGGATAGCTGTGGCTACACCTTC | CASSLTWDSCGYTF
TRBJ1-2 | TRBV20-1 | NA | NA | TGCAGTGTTAGCCGGGGGACTTCATCGGCTAACTATGGCTACACCTTC | CSVSRGTSSANYGYTF
TRBJ2-3 | TRBV7-2 | NA | TRBD2 | TGTGCCAGCAGGACGGTTGGAGCGGGGGGCCCGGATACGCAGTATTTT | CASRTVGAGGPDTQYF
TRBJ2-5 | TRBV7-2 | NA | TRBD2 | TGTGCCAGCAGCTTAGCGACTAGCGCTGAAGAGACCCAGTACTTC | CASSLATSAEETQYF
TRBJ2-7 | TRBV6-2/TRBV6-3 | NA | TRBD1 | TGTGCCACCACCGCCCGGGACAGCTCCTACGAGCAGTACTTC | CATTARDSSYEQYF
TRBJ2-5 | TRBV12-3/TRBV12-4 | NA | NA | TGTGCCAGCCGAGAGAGTAGGGAGACCCAGTACTTC | CASRESRETQYF
TRBJ2-5 | TRBV29-1 | NA | NA | TGCAGCGTGGGACACTCGTACCAAGAGACCCAGTACTTC | CSVGHSYQETQYF